This T cell receptor (beta chain) was retrieved from a study of radiotherapy plus CTLA-4 blockade in lung cancer. Study at large: Roughly a sixth of enrolled patients responded objectively, and around 30% had disease control.

For this clone: Its antigen remains unidentified. One junction end disagrees with the germline gene, perhaps due to a read error.

Sequencing used immunoSEQ multiplex PCR; TCRdb keeps in-frame clones, though not all of them. In the table there are around 85,000 clones, roughly 86% of which are singletons. CDR1 is MNHNS, CDR2 SASEGT, per germline. CDR3 length: 14 residues. Whole-study findings and limits: Researchers report tumor-derived TCR clones expanding in blood after radiotherapy plus ipilimumab.

Patients had chemo-refractory metastatic non-small-cell lung cancer and received focal radiation plus CTLA-4 blockade that used ipilimumab. The sequenced sample was peripheral blood, obtained from a patient treated with radiotherapy plus ipilimumab. The TCR sequence derives from a human donor with non-small cell lung cancer who had a partial response to radiotherapy plus ipilimumab. The V and J genes are TRBV6-1 and TRBJ1-3; 8 bases fit TRBD1. DNA of the CDR3: TGTGCCAGCAGTGTCCGGGACAGGCGGTCCTCTGTAGATTTT. This codes for CASSVRDRRSSVDF.